This entry lists 3 T cell receptor beta chains sequenced from one sample in a study of PD-1 blockade in classical Hodgkin lymphoma. Time point indicated: cycle 4 day 1 (C4D1), after more than five weeks of nivolumab. Brentuximab vedotin exposure varied among the patients, all of whom had relapsed after autologous stem cell transplantation. The table came from immunoSEQ multiplex PCR; TCRdb's copy has only in-frame clones and leaves some out. Of over 85,000 clones listed, approximately 90% are singletons. The specimen was peripheral blood mononuclear cells (PBMCs), collected before the fourth cycle of nivolumab. Every receptor here comes from a human donor with classical Hodgkin lymphoma.

The chain combines TRBV7-3 with TRBJ2-3; 10 bases align to TRBD1. The CDR3 is 16 amino acids. Unmatched junction bases numbered 4, after V lost 0 bases and J lost 4 bases. Germline CDR1 SGHTA, CDR2 FQGTGA. In nucleotides, the CDR3 is TGTGCCAGCAGCTTAACGGGACAGGGGTTCCCAGATACGCAGTATTTT. Translation gives CASSLTGQGFPDTQYF.

The chain employs TRBV2 and TRBJ2-2; weak D call: TRBD2 (7 bases). Germline lookup yields CDR1 SNHLY and CDR2 FYNNEI. V was shortened by 6 bases and J by 5 bases, with 13 bases between the two germline ends. The CDR3 is 14 residues long. CDR3 in DNA: TGTGCCAGCAGCCGGGGGGCTTGGACCGGGGAGCTGTTTTTT. Amino acid sequence: CASSRGAWTGELFF.

This chain uses TRBV6-6 with TRBJ1-1; 8 nucleotides match TRBD1. The CDR3 length is 11 residues. Trimming at V came to 8 bases and at J to 5 bases, leaving 1 base not matched to a gene. Germline V gene sequence: CDR1 MNHNY, CDR2 SVGAGI (reference sequence). For the CDR3, the DNA is TGTGCCAGCGGGACAGGTACTGAAGCTTTCTTT. The encoded protein is CASGTGTEAFF.